Below are 18 T cell receptor beta chains sequenced from a single sample in a study of T cell responses to AZD1222 COVID-19 vaccine. Data came from immunoSEQ multiplex PCR; TCRdb stores just in-frame clones and leaves some out. The sample shows about 140,000 clones, 80% to 95% of them seen only once. This specimen consisted of peripheral blood, obtained on day 0 of AZD1222 vaccination. The receptors come from an adult in good health.

Written as DNA, the CDR3 is TGTGCCAGCAGCCAAGGATACAGTAGGTATGAAGCTTTCTTT. Its protein product is CASSQGYSRYEAFF. The chain recombines TRBV3-1 (or the pseudogene TRBV3-2) with TRBJ1-1; D is unresolved. Germline-derived CDR1 and CDR2 are LGHDT and YNNKEL (reference sequence). The V end was cut by 1 base, the J end by 7 bases, with 13 bases between. The CDR3 extends over 14 amino acids.

This chain uses TRBV14 with TRBJ1-4; weak D call: TRBD1 (5 bases). Germline V gives CDR1 SGHDN, CDR2 FVKESK. V was cut by 1 base and J by 4 bases, with 13 bases left in between. This CDR3 is built from 16 residues. This CDR3 reads CASSQVNRLNNEKLFF. The CDR3 region has the DNA TGTGCCAGCAGCCAAGTCAACAGGCTTAATAATGAAAAACTGTTTTTT.

Only a few counts were recorded for this clone. This chain uses TRBV5-4 with TRBJ2-7, with D perhaps matching TRBD1 (5 bases). With 1 base removed from V and 5 bases from J, the gap between germline ends came to 10 bases. Germline CDR1 and CDR2: SGHNT and YYREEE (reference sequence). The CDR3 spans 13 residues. The CDR3 loop reads CASSLIQAHEQYF. Here the CDR3 DNA reads TGTGCCAGCAGCTTGATACAGGCCCACGAGCAGTACTTC.

The chain uses TRBV5-1 and TRBJ2-7; 7 bases agree with TRBD2. Germline V lookup: CDR1 SGHRS, CDR2 YFSETQ. The CDR3 spans 13 residues. V lost 1 base to trimming and J lost 4 bases; unmatched junction nucleotides: 2. The CDR3 sequence: CASSLSGTYEQYF. The CDR3, as DNA: TGCGCCAGCAGCTTGAGCGGGACTTACGAGCAGTACTTC.

The V call is TRBV6-5, the J call TRBJ1-2; perhaps TRBD1 as D (5 bases). Germline V lookup: CDR1 MNHEY, CDR2 SVGAGI. With 9 bases removed from V and 3 bases from J, the gap between germline ends came to 17 bases. The CDR3 is 14 amino acids. The CDR3 coding sequence is TGTGCCAGTGAAAGCCGGGACTTATACTATGGCTACACCTTC. Translating it yields CASESRDLYYGYTF.

The V call is TRBV7-2, the J call TRBJ2-2; 8 nucleotides agree with TRBD1. Looked up from germline, CDR1 is SGHTA and CDR2 is FQGNSA. V dropped 5 bases and J dropped 4; count of bases not matched to a gene: 6. The CDR3 contains 15 residues. CDR3 nucleotides: TGTGCCAGCAGCGAGTTTACAGGGGGCACCGGGGAGCTGTTTTTT. Amino acid sequence: CASSEFTGGTGELFF. Drawing the rest from reference TRBV7-2 and TRBJ2-2, the complete variable domain is GAGVSQSPSNKVTEKGKDVELRCDPISGHTALYWYRQSLGQGLEFLIYFQGNSAPDKSGLPSDRFSAERTGGSVSTLTIQRTQQEDSAVYLCASSEFTGGTGELFFGEGSRLTVL.

The V gene is TRBV7-2, the J gene TRBJ1-6; possible D gene TRBD1, 5 bases. Germline CDR1 SGHTA, CDR2 FQGNSA. There are 16 residues in the CDR3. Trimming shortened V by 4 bases and J by 2 bases, and 12 bases separated the two germline ends. This chain's CDR3 is CASSSGPWAYNSPLHF. In DNA, the CDR3 is TGTGCCAGCAGCTCGGGACCTTGGGCCTATAATTCACCCCTCCACTTT.

The chain links TRBV11-2 to TRBJ2-7, with 12 bases fitting TRBD1. Germline V CDR1 and CDR2: SGHAT, FQNNGV. This CDR3 is built from 14 residues. J gave up 6 bases and V 5 bases, and 5 bases lay outside the gene matches. The CDR3 DNA is TGTGCCAGCAGCCAGGGACAGGGGGCTCTCGAGCAGTACTTC. Translated: CASSQGQGALEQYF.

This rearrangement joins TRBV4-2 to TRBJ2-7; the match to TRBD2 covers 10 bases. The germline V gene encodes CDR1 LGHNA and CDR2 YNFKEQ. The junction had 14 bases not matched to a gene; V was cut back by 6 bases and J by 3 bases. The CDR3 contains 17 residues. In nucleotides, the CDR3 is TGTGCCAGCAGTGGACTAGCGGCCGGGGCCCAGGTCTACGAGCAGTACTTC. Its translation is CASSGLAAGAQVYEQYF.

V is TRBV15 and J is TRBJ2-4, with D tentatively TRBD2 (6 bases). The CDR3 is 16 amino acids. V shed 0 bases and J shed 5 bases, with 14 bases lying between them. CDR1 and CDR2 from the germline V gene are LNHNV and YYDKDF (reference sequence). The CDR3 loop reads CATSRDYIGGENIQYF. The CDR3 DNA is TGTGCCACCAGCAGAGATTACATTGGCGGGGAAAACATTCAGTACTTC.

The genes are TRBV19 and TRBJ1-5; D is unresolved. V gave up 0 bases and J gave up 9 bases, with 12 bases separating them. Germline CDR1 LNHDA, CDR2 SQIVND (reference sequence). The CDR3 is 14 amino acids. CDR3 in amino acids: CASSIEHSVPPQHF. CDR3 sequence (DNA): TGTGCCAGTAGTATAGAGCACAGCGTACCGCCCCAGCATTTT.

The V and J genes are TRBV5-1 and TRBJ2-1; no clear D gene. V lost 0 bases and J 6 bases, leaving 10 bases between the germline ends. The CDR3 length is 14 residues. Germline-derived CDR1 and CDR2 are SGHRS and YFSETQ. The CDR3 loop reads CASSLESGPNEQFF. CDR3 nucleotide sequence: TGCGCCAGCAGCTTGGAGTCCGGTCCCAATGAGCAGTTCTTC.

CDR3 sequence: CASTSRGVDEQFF. The CDR3 region has the DNA TGTGCCAGTACCTCCCGGGGTGTCGATGAGCAGTTCTTC. V is TRBV19 and J is TRBJ2-1; weak D call: TRBD2 (5 bases). Trimming took off 7 bases at V and 8 bases at J, with 15 bases between the two ends. Per the germline V gene, CDR1 is LNHDA and CDR2 is SQIVND (reference sequence). This CDR3 has 13 residues.

The rearrangement uses TRBV6-6 and TRBJ1-2; D unclear. With 5 bases removed from V and 3 bases from J, the gap between germline ends came to 7 bases. In germline, CDR1 is MNHNY, CDR2 SVGAGI (reference sequence). This CDR3 has 12 residues. The CDR3 protein is CASSTPDYGYTF. The DNA for the CDR3 is TGTGCCAGCAGTACACCAGACTATGGCTACACCTTC.

V is TRBV5-5 and J is TRBJ2-7; TRBD1 matches 10 bases. V lost 4 bases, J lost 3 bases, and 7 bases stayed unmatched. The CDR3 is 15 residues long. The germline CDR1 and CDR2 sequences are SGHKS and YYEKEE (reference sequence). The CDR3 protein is CASSISTGGIYEQYF. The CDR3 DNA reads as TGTGCCAGCAGCATATCGACAGGGGGCATCTACGAGCAGTACTTC.

The chain uses TRBV7-2 and TRBJ2-1; 13 nucleotides line up with TRBD2. Germline CDR1 reads SGHTA; CDR2 reads FQGNSA. The length of the CDR3 is 15 residues. V gave up 5 bases and J gave up 9 bases; unmatched junction bases: 7. The CDR3 DNA reads as TGTGCCAGCAGCATCACTAGCGGGAGGGCCTTTGAGCAGTTCTTC. Its translation is CASSITSGRAFEQFF.

This chain uses TRBV6-4 with TRBJ2-1; TRBD1 agrees at 12 bases. CDR3 length: 19 amino acids. Germline V gene data show CDR1 as MRHNA and CDR2 as SNTAGT. Losses at the gene ends were 3 bases for V and 7 bases for J; bases not matched to a gene: 16. CDR3 residues: CASSDYGVVSGQGANEQFF. In DNA, the CDR3 is TGTGCCAGCAGTGATTACGGTGTAGTGTCGGGACAGGGGGCTAATGAGCAGTTCTTC.

The CDR3 region is CASSLVAKNIQYF. The CDR3, as DNA: TGTGCCAGCAGCTTAGTTGCCAAAAACATTCAGTACTTC. This chain uses TRBV7-2 with TRBJ2-4; no definite D call. CDR1 and CDR2 (germline): SGHTA, FQGNSA. The CDR3 runs 13 residues. The germline V and J ends were trimmed by 1 base and 1 base, with 2 bases remaining between them.